This T cell receptor beta chain was documented in a study of T cell changes during pregnancy in multiple sclerosis. Profiled with immunoSEQ multiplex PCR; TCRdb holds only in-frame clones, not every one. In the table there are roughly 65,000 clones, about 90% of which are singletons. This CDR3 is 16 amino acids long. Germline-derived CDR1 and CDR2 are SGHTS and YDEGEE. Trimming took 0 bases from V and 5 from J; bases not matched to a gene: 10. The TCR was taken from a female donor in good health, enrolled as a control in a pregnancy study. This chain links TRBV5-8 with TRBJ1-2; 7 positions agree with TRBD1. Specimen: peripheral blood, collected in the third trimester of pregnancy. The CDR3 DNA reads as TGTGCCAGCAGCTTGGAGGGTTTGACAGGGCATTATGGCTACACCTTC. Residues: CASSLEGLTGHYGYTF.